This T cell receptor (beta chain) originates from a study of T cell responses to AZD1222 COVID-19 vaccine. Study background: The study pooled second doses at about 4 or about 12 weeks. Study-level results: Donors were chiefly white British, with a greater number of females, and clonal diversity was perhaps underestimated. Spike-wide vaccine-associated CD4 TCRs dominated at 160-218 and 743-854.

TCRdb's copy holds only in-frame clones and misses some; the assay was immunoSEQ multiplex PCR. This sample carries about 120,000 clones, roughly 88% of them seen once, and the ten largest clones take around 8.7%. The CDR3 is 13 residues long. V was trimmed by 2 bases and J by 7 bases, leaving 9 bases between them. CDR1 and CDR2 (germline): LGHDT, YNNKEL (reference sequence). About this clone: Its antigen is not identified.

The origin of this receptor is an adult in good health. The V and J genes are TRBV3-1 (or the pseudogene TRBV3-2) and TRBJ2-1; D is ambiguous. This sample comprised peripheral blood, obtained on day 0 of AZD1222 vaccination. The CDR3 DNA sequence: TGTGCCAGCAGCCAAACTAACTTAAATGAGCAGTTCTTC. It codes for CASSQTNLNEQFF.